This T cell receptor beta chain was recorded in a study of beta chain features in type 1 diabetes. This CDR3 has 13 residues. Germline loops: CDR1 SGHAT, CDR2 FQDESV (reference sequence). V shed 1 base and J shed 9 bases, with 7 bases lying between them. Expressed TCRB transcripts were sequenced because the entire RNA isolate underwent reverse transcription. Using immunoSEQ multiplex PCR, the repertoire was profiled, and TCRdb retains in-frame clones only, with some absent. The sample holds 680,000 or so clones, 13% seen once. Study results and limitations: More deletions and fewer insertions at VDJ junctions were seen in type 1 diabetes patients. Relative to healthy donors, patients appeared to have naive, central memory and Treg TCRB repertoires that were more similar. All four CD4+ subsets from Type 1 diabetes patients carried moderately but significantly shorter TCRB CDR3s.

Concerning this clone: Its antigen remains unidentified.

This receptor was taken from a young man with type 1 diabetes. The rearrangement joins TRBV11-1 to TRBJ1-6, with D hard to call. The material sequenced was naive CD4+ T cells from blood. The CDR3 region is CASSLDLISPLHF. The DNA of the CDR3 is TGTGCCAGCAGCTTAGATCTAATTTCACCCCTCCACTTT.